Given below is one TCR beta chain in context. Unique molecular identifiers were incorporated when the TCRbeta library was constructed. Each CDR3 protein gets one entry after TCRdb re-called the PCR reads with MiXCR. Of 90,000 to 100,000 distinct CDR3 sequences in the sample, less than 25% were seen once. The source of the sample is a study of T-cell reconstitution after alpha-beta-depleted transplantation in children. The V and J ends lost 6 bases and 9 bases respectively, with 18 bases between them. The CDR3 is 14 residues long. Germline V CDR1 and CDR2: PRHDT, FYEKMQ (reference sequence). This TCR came from a boy younger than 10 with acute lymphoblastic leukemia, due to receive a stem cell transplant. The chain combines TRBV13 with TRBJ2-1, with D maybe TRBD2 (7 bases). The sample here was PBMCs, taken before TCRalphabeta/CD19-depleted stem cell transplant. The DNA for the CDR3 is TGTGCCAGCAGGGATGGGGGGGCAGGTCCTGAGCAGTTCTTC. It encodes CASRDGGAGPEQFF.